The next 15 T cell receptor beta chains were all read from a single sample in a study of blood T cell repertoires in COVID-19. Libraries were prepared by immunoSEQ multiplex PCR; TCRdb keeps only in-frame clonotypes and omits some of them. This repertoire shows some 140,000 clones, 70% to 85% found once; its top ten account for 0.63%. Specimen: peripheral blood. All receptors come from a man between 60 and 75 years old with COVID-19, enrolled during active disease.

The chain's CDR3 is CSVNREVEAFF. The CDR3 DNA reads TGCAGCGTTAATCGAGAAGTTGAAGCTTTCTTT. The chain joins TRBV29-1 to TRBJ1-1; D not resolved. Per germline, CDR1 SQVTM and CDR2 ANQGSEA. There are 11 residues in the CDR3. Trimming shortened V by 5 bases and J by 7 bases, and 11 bases separated the two germline ends.

This chain uses TRBV6-6 with TRBJ1-4; the D is unclear. The germline V and J ends were trimmed by 2 bases and 0 bases, with 7 bases remaining between them. Germline CDR1 reads MNHNY; CDR2 reads SVGAGI (reference sequence). This CDR3 contains 15 residues. DNA of the CDR3: TGTGCCAGCAGTTACGCGGCGGCAACTAATGAAAAACTGTTTTTT. It encodes CASSYAAATNEKLFF.

J is TRBJ2-4 and V is TRBV7-2; tentatively, D is TRBD1 (7 bases). Germline CDR1 and CDR2: SGHTA and FQGNSA. V lost 5 bases, J lost 7 bases, and 18 bases lay in between. CDR3 length: 15 amino acids. The CDR3 is CASSGLQGRWNIQYF. DNA of the CDR3: TGTGCCAGCAGCGGTTTACAGGGGAGGTGGAACATTCAGTACTTC.

The rearrangement joins TRBV3-1 (or the pseudogene TRBV3-2) to TRBJ2-1; weak D call: TRBD1 (5 bases). This CDR3 spans 14 amino acids. Germline lookup yields CDR1 LGHDT and CDR2 YNNKEL (reference sequence). Trimming cost V 3 bases and J 3 bases, with 9 bases left between them. In DNA form, the CDR3 reads TGTGCCAGCAGCCACGGACACCTCTACAATGAGCAGTTCTTC. It specifies CASSHGHLYNEQFF.

The chain couples TRBV6-5 to TRBJ2-2; unclear D gene. Germline V gene data show CDR1 as MNHEY and CDR2 as SVGAGI. V lost 0 bases to trimming and J lost 6 bases, with 5 bases between them. CDR3 size: 13 residues. The CDR3 sequence: CASSYSGPGELFF. The CDR3 bases are TGTGCCAGCAGTTACTCTGGGCCCGGGGAGCTGTTTTTT.

The rearrangement joins TRBV19 to TRBJ2-1, with 11 bases identical to TRBD2. The CDR3 is 15 amino acids. Germline V gives CDR1 LNHDA, CDR2 SQIVND (reference sequence). Trimming at V came to 10 bases and at J to 0 bases, leaving 5 bases not matched to a gene. The CDR3 spells CATLAGGSSYNEQFF. In DNA form, the CDR3 reads TGTGCCACTCTAGCGGGGGGTAGCTCCTACAATGAGCAGTTCTTC.

The CDR3 DNA reads TGTGCCAGCAGCAAAGGAGCCTACACAGATACGCAGTATTTT. Translating it yields CASSKGAYTDTQYF. The J gene is TRBJ2-3, the V gene TRBV11-2; D unresolved. Germline V gene lookup returns CDR1 SGHAT and CDR2 FQNNGV. The V and J ends lost 5 bases and 2 bases respectively, with 11 bases between them. This CDR3 comprises 14 residues.

CDR3 region: CASSGRQGENSPLHF. DNA of the CDR3: TGTGCCAGCAGCGGGAGACAGGGGGAAAATTCACCCCTCCACTTT. The chain employs TRBV7-2 and TRBJ1-6; 9 bases align to TRBD1. The V and J ends lost 5 bases and 7 bases, in that order; junction bases with no gene match: 6. CDR1 and CDR2 from the germline V gene are SGHTA and FQGNSA. CDR3 size: 15 residues.

In DNA, the CDR3 is TGTGCCAGCAGGAGGGGAGGATCCTACAATGAGCAGTTCTTC. Protein sequence: CASRRGGSYNEQFF. The rearrangement links TRBV7-2 to TRBJ2-1; possible D gene TRBD2, 6 bases. In germline, CDR1 is SGHTA, CDR2 FQGNSA. Trimming left V 6 bases short and J 1 base short, with 10 bases between. The CDR3 consists of 14 residues.

CDR3 region: CATSRDIGTSGGRETQYF. The CDR3 bases are TGTGCCACCAGCAGAGATATAGGGACTAGCGGGGGACGGGAGACCCAGTACTTC. This sequence joins TRBV15 and TRBJ2-5; 14 bases match TRBD2. The junction had 8 bases not matched to a gene; V was cut back by 0 bases and J by 5 bases. CDR1 and CDR2 from the germline V gene are LNHNV and YYDKDF (reference sequence). The CDR3 sequence is 18 residues long.

This rearrangement joins TRBV29-1 to TRBJ1-4; TRBD1 matches at 8 bases. Trimming at V came to 8 bases and at J to 10 bases, leaving 18 bases not matched to a gene. Germline-derived CDR1 and CDR2 are SQVTM and ANQGSEA. The length of the CDR3 is 15 residues. The DNA for the CDR3 is TGCAGCATGTTAAGCGGCCGACAGGGGCAGGGAAAACTGTTTTTT. Residues: CSMLSGRQGQGKLFF.

The chain employs TRBV5-1 and TRBJ2-5, with D perhaps TRBD1 (5 bases). CDR1 is SGHRS and CDR2 is YFSETQ in the germline V gene. This CDR3 has 15 amino acids. V shed 0 bases and J shed 5 bases, with 14 bases lying between them. The CDR3 reads CASSLVSQGMETQYF. The DNA of the CDR3 is TGCGCCAGCAGCTTGGTTAGCCAGGGAATGGAGACCCAGTACTTC.

The chain uses TRBV28 and TRBJ1-2; TRBD1 matches 12 bases. In germline, CDR1 is MDHEN, CDR2 SYDVKM. CDR3 length: 15 residues. V shed 10 bases, J shed 3 bases, and the junction held 9 bases outside the gene matches. The CDR3: CATRDRGRPHYGYTF. In nucleotides, the CDR3 is TGTGCCACCAGGGACAGGGGGCGACCTCACTATGGCTACACCTTC.

This chain joins TRBV29-1 and TRBJ1-1; no clear D. Germline V lookup: CDR1 SQVTM, CDR2 ANQGSEA. This CDR3 comprises 12 residues. V lost 7 bases and J 4 bases, leaving 13 bases between the germline ends. DNA for the CDR3: TGCAGCGCCAGACTACCGGGCACTGAAGCTTTCTTT. Translation: CSARLPGTEAFF. Variable domain in full (rest from reference TRBV29-1 and TRBJ1-1): SAVISQKPSRDICQRGTSLTIQCQVDSQVTMMFWYRQQPGQSLTLIATANQGSEATYESGFVIDKFPISRPNLTFSTLTVSNMSPEDSSIYLCSARLPGTEAFFGQGTRLTVV.

The rearrangement uses TRBV29-1 and TRBJ2-5, with D unclear. The CDR3 spans 12 residues. V lost 7 bases to trimming and J lost 4 bases, with 13 bases between them. Looked up from germline, CDR1 is SQVTM and CDR2 is ANQGSEA. The CDR3 spells CSARNSRETQYF. The DNA of the CDR3 is TGCAGCGCAAGGAACAGCAGAGAGACCCAGTACTTC.